This TCR beta chain came from a study of T cell repertoires in cytomegalovirus infection. V shed 6 bases and J shed 5 bases, with 19 bases lying between them. The CDR3 covers 15 residues. To note about this clonotype: Its antigen is still unknown.

TCRdb reanalysed the reads using MiXCR and keeps one entry per CDR3 protein. The sample includes about 830,000 distinct CDR3 sequences, 32% seen only once; the top ten take about an eighth. The chain recombines TRBV12-3 or TRBV12-4 with TRBJ1-2; no reliable D call. The origin of this receptor is a human donor in good health (CMV status not recorded). Some clones in this sample may be carry-over from other donors' samples. This material consisted of cultured CD8+ T cells from PBMCs, taken from culture after CMV antigen stimulation. The CDR3 nucleotides read TGTGCCAGCAGGCCGACGGAAGGTCCATATTATGGCTACACCTTC. It encodes CASRPTEGPYYGYTF.